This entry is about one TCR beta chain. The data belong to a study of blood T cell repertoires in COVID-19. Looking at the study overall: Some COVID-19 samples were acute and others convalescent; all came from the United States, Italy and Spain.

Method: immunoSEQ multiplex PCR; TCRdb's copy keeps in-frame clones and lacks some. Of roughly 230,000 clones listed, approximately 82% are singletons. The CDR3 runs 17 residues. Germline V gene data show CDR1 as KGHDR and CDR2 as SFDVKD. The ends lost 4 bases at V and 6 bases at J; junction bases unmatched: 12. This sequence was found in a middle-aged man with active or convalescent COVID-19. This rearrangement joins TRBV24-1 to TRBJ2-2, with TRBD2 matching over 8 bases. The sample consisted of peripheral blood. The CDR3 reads CATSDPHGAGAPGELFF. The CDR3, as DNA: TGTGCCACCAGTGACCCCCATGGAGCGGGGGCCCCCGGGGAGCTGTTTTTT.